This T cell receptor beta chain was identified in a study of cytomegalovirus exposure and HLA in healthy donors. Study details: Findings of an earlier analysis included over 95 million unique TCR beta sequences from 180 million or so T cells. Study findings and constraints: By a later analysis, the bulk of CMV-associated TCR beta chains appeared HLA-restricted. TCR beta V segments were, for the most part, productive about 87% or about 30% of the time in an earlier analysis.

The germline V gene has CDR1 MDHEN and CDR2 SYDVKM. The CDR3 spans 15 residues. V gave up 4 bases and J gave up 0 bases, with 13 bases separating them. PCR used 60 Vbeta primers and 13 Jbeta primers. Sequenced by immunoSEQ multiplex PCR; TCRdb stores in-frame clones only, minus some. The table includes roughly 150,000 clones, around two thirds detected once. Remarks on this clone: The antigen is not known.

The study sampled nominally healthy donors, though unrecorded immune exposures were likely. The chain employs TRBV28 and TRBJ2-7; D possibly corresponds to TRBD1 (6 bases). The sequence came from a woman aged 18-29 years in good health and CMV-seronegative. Sequences were obtained from PBMCs. The CDR3: CASSSQRGYSYEQYF. The CDR3, as DNA: TGTGCCAGCAGTTCCCAGAGGGGGTACTCCTACGAGCAGTACTTC. Together with reference TRBV28 and TRBJ2-7, the CDR3 gives the full variable domain: DVKVTQSSRYLVKRTGEKVFLECVQDMDHENMFWYRQDPGLGLRLIYFSYDVKMKEKGDIPEGYSVSREKKERFSLILESASTNQTSMYLCASSSQRGYSYEQYFGPGTRLTVT.